The present T cell receptor beta chain was sequenced within a study of cytomegalovirus exposure and HLA in healthy donors. Notes on the study in general: TCR beta V- and J-gene trimming was later associated with a missense DCLRE1C variant. Donors were assumed by presence/absence analyses to have roughly uniform sequencing depth. Exclusion as indistinguishable affected some V segments, including TRBV6-2 and TRBV6-3. The authors reported that TCR beta sequences could predict HLA-A and HLA-B alleles. These predictions were accurate for most subjects in the first cohort.

Germline values: CDR1 SGHRS, CDR2 YFSETQ. The CDR3 is 16 amino acids. The V and J ends lost 4 bases and 2 bases respectively, with 16 bases between them. Points on this clone: Its antigen is undetermined.

The PCR contained 60 Vbeta and 13 Jbeta primers. Here immunoSEQ multiplex PCR was the method, and the copy in TCRdb shows in-frame clones only, minus some. The profile shows tens of thousands of clones, roughly 64% of them singletons. Sequenced: PBMCs. This TCR derives from a man between 60 and 75 years old in good health and CMV-seropositive. This chain links TRBV5-1 with TRBJ1-3, with a possible D match to TRBD1 (6 bases). The CDR3 loop is CASSNRDTVPGNTIYF. The DNA for the CDR3 is TGCGCCAGCAGCAACCGGGACACGGTTCCTGGAAACACCATATATTTT.